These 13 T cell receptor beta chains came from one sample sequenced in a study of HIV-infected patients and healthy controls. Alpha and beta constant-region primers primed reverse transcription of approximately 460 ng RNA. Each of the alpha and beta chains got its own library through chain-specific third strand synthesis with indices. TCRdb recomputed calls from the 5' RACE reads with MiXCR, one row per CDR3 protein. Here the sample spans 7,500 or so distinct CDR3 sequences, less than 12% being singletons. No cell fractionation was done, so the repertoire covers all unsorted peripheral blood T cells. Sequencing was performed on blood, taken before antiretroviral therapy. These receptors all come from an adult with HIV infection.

The CDR3 DNA sequence: TGTGCCAGTAGTATTCCAGCGGGAGGGTCCGACAATGAGCAGTTCTTC. It encodes CASSIPAGGSDNEQFF. The V call is TRBV19, the J call TRBJ2-1; TRBD2 matches at 10 bases. The CDR3 contains 16 residues. In germline, CDR1 is LNHDA, CDR2 SQIVND (reference sequence). V lost 3 bases, J lost 5 bases, and 7 bases stayed unmatched.

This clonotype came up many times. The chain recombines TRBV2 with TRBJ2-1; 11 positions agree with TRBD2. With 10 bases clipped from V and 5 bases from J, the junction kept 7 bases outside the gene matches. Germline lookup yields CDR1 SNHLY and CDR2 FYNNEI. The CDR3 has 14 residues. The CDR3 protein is CATTTSGANNEQFF. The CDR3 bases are TGTGCCACCACGACTAGCGGGGCCAACAATGAGCAGTTCTTC. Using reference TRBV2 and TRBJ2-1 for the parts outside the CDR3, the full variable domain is EPEVTQTPSHQVTQMGQEVILRCVPISNHLYFYWYRQILGQKVEFLVSFYNNEISEKSEIFDDQFSVERPDGSNFTLKIRSTKLEDSAMYFCATTTSGANNEQFFGPGTRLTVL.

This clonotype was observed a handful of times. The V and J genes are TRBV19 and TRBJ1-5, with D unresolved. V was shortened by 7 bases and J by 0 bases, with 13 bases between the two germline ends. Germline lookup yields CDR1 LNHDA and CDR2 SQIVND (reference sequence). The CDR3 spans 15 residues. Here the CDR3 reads CASTYGSYSNQPQHF. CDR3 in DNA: TGTGCCAGTACTTACGGATCCTATAGCAATCAGCCCCAGCATTTT. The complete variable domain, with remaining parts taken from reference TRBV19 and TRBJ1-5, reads DGGITQSPKYLFRKEGQNVTLSCEQNLNHDAMYWYRQDPGQGLRLIYYSQIVNDFQKGDIAEGYSVSREKKESFPLTVTSAQKNPTAFYLCASTYGSYSNQPQHFGDGTRLSIL.

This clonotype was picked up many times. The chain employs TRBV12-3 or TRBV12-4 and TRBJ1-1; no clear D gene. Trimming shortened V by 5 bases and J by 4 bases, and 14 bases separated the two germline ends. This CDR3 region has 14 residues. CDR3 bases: TGTGCCAGCAGTCGGACGGCAATCGGCACTGAAGCTTTCTTT. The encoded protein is CASSRTAIGTEAFF.

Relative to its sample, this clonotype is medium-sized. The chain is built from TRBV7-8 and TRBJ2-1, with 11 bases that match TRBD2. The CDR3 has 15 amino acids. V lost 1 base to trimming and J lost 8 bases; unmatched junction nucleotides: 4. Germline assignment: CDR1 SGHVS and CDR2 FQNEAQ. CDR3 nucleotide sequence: TGTGCCAGCAGCTTAGTAGCGGGAGGGCCGGATGAGCAGTTCTTC. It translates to CASSLVAGGPDEQFF.

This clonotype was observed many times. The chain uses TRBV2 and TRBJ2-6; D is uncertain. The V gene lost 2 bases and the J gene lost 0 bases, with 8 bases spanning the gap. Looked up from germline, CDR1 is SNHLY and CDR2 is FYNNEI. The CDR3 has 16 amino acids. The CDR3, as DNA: TGTGCCAGCAGTGAATATGGGCCCTCTGGGGCCAACGTCCTGACTTTC. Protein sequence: CASSEYGPSGANVLTF.

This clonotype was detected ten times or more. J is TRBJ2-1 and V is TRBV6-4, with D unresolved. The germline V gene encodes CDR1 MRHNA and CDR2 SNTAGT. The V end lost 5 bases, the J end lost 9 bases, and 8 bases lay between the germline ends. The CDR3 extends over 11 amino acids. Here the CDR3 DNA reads TGTGCCAGCAGTTGGGGAACTGAGCAGTTCTTC. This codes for CASSWGTEQFF.

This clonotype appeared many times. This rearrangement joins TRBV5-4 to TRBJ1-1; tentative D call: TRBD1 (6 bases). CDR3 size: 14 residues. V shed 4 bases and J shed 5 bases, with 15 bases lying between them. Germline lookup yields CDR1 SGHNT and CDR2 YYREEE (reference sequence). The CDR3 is CASSAYYRETEAFF. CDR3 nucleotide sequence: TGTGCCAGCAGCGCTTACTACAGGGAGACTGAAGCTTTCTTT.

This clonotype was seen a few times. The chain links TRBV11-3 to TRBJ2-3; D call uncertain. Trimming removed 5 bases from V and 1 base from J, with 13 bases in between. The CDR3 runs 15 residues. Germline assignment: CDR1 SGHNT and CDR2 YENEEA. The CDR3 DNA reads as TGTGCCAGCAGCCCTTTAGGCGGAGGCACAGATACGCAGTATTTT. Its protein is CASSPLGGGTDTQYF.

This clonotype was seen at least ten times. The DNA of the CDR3 is TGTGCCAGCGCCCCCCGGAAGGGAGGATCGAGCGAAAAACTGTTTTTT. Encoded protein: CASAPRKGGSSEKLFF. The chain has TRBV6-2 or TRBV6-3 and TRBJ1-4, with unresolved D. The germline CDR1 and CDR2 sequences are MNHEY and SVGEGT. The V gene lost 8 bases and the J gene lost 8 bases, with 24 bases spanning the gap. The CDR3 spans 16 residues.

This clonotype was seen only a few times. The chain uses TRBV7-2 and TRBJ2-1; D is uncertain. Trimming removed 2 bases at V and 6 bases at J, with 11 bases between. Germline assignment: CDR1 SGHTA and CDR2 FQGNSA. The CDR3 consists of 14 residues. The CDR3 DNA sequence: TGTGCCAGCAGCTTATCAAGGGTGGTCAATGAGCAGTTCTTC. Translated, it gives CASSLSRVVNEQFF.

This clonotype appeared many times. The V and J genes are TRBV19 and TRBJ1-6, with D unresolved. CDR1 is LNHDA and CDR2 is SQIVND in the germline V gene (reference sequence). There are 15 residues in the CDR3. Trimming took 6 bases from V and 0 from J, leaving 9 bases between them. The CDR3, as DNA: TGTGCCAGTAGCGAGAGAAGCTCCTATAATTCACCCCTCCACTTT. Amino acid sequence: CASSERSSYNSPLHF.

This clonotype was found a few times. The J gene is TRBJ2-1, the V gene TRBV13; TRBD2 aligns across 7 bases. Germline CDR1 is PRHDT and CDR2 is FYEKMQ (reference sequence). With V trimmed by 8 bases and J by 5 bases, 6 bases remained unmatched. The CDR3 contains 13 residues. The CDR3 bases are TGTGCCAGCTCAAGCGGGGAAAACAATGAGCAGTTCTTC. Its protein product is CASSSGENNEQFF.